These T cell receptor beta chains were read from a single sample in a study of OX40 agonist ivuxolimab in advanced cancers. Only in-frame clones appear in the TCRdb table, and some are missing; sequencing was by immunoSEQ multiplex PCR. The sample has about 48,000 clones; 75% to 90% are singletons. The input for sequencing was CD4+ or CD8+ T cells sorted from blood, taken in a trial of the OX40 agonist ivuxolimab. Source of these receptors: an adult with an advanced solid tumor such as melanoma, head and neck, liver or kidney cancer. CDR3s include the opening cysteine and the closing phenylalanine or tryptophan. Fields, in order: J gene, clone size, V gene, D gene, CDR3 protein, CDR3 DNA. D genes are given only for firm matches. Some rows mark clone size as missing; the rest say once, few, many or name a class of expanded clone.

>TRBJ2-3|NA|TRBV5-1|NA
CASSQQVPDTQYF
TGCGCCAGCAGCCAACAAGTGCCAGATACGCAGTATTTT
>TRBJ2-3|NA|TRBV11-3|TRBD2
CASSFGLAGSTDTQYF
TGTGCCAGCAGCTTTGGACTAGCGGGGAGCACAGATACGCAGTATTTT
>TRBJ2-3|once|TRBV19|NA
CASSTGPNTDTQYF
TGTGCCAGTAGTACCGGACCAAACACAGATACGCAGTATTTT
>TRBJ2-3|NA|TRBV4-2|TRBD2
CASSQVLAGGTDTQYF
TGTGCCAGCAGCCAGGTTCTAGCGGGCGGCACAGATACGCAGTATTTT
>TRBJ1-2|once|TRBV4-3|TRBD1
CASSQGLGSRGDYGYTF
TGCGCCAGCAGCCAAGGTTTGGGTAGCAGGGGGGACTATGGCTACACCTTC
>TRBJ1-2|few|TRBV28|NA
CASNTRVGYTF
TGTGCCAGCAACACCAGGGTTGGCTACACCTTC
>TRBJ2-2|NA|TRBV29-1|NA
CSVETGANTGELFF
TGCAGCGTTGAGACGGGGGCGAACACCGGGGAGCTGTTTTTT
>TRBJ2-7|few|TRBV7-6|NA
CASSLGGQSYEQYF
TGTGCCAGCAGCTTAGGCGGGCAGAGCTACGAGCAGTACTTC
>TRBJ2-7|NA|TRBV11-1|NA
CASSLVGGSGEQYF
TGTGCCAGCAGCTTAGTGGGGGGCTCAGGCGAGCAGTACTTC
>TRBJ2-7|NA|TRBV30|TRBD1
CACRQGPYYEQYF
TGTGCCTGCCGACAGGGGCCGTACTACGAGCAGTACTTC
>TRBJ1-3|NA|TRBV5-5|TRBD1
CASREGTASGNTIYF
TGTGCCAGCAGAGAGGGGACAGCATCTGGAAACACCATATATTTT
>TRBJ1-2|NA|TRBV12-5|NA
CASGLVPNIPGPIYGYTF
TGTGCTAGTGGTTTGGTCCCTAATATACCGGGACCGATCTATGGCTACACCTTC
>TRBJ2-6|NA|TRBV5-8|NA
CASSLRAGRYSGANVLTF
TGTGCCAGCAGCTTGAGAGCCGGACGGTACTCTGGGGCCAACGTCCTGACTTTC
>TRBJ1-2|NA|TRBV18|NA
CASSPPAGVGYGYTF
TGTGCCAGCTCACCACCAGCAGGGGTTGGCTATGGCTACACCTTC
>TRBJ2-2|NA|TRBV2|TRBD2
CASGRRGVGTGELFF
TGTGCCAGCGGGAGGCGGGGGGTTGGCACCGGGGAGCTGTTTTTT
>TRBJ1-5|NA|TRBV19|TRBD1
CASSTDRGRSQPQHF
TGTGCCAGTAGTACAGACAGGGGTCGGAGTCAGCCCCAGCATTTT
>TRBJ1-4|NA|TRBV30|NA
CAWSVNRLSKLFF
TGTGCCTGGAGTGTCAACAGGCTATCGAAACTGTTTTTT
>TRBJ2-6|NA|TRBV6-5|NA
CASSYSASGANVLTF
TGTGCCAGCAGTTACTCTGCCTCTGGGGCCAACGTCCTGACTTTC
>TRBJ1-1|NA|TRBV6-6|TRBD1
CASSPQGGDTEAFF
TGTGCCAGCAGTCCACAGGGGGGGGACACTGAAGCTTTCTTT
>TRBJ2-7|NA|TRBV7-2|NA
CASSSVYEQYF
TGTGCCAGCAGCAGCGTCTACGAGCAGTACTTC
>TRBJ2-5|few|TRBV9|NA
CASSQRGGRETQYF
TGTGCCAGCAGCCAGAGGGGGGGCCGAGAGACCCAGTACTTC
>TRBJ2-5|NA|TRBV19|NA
CASSIQETQYF
TGTGCCAGTAGTATTCAAGAGACCCAGTACTTC
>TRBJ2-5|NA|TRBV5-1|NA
CASSWGSGNQETQYF
TGCGCCAGCAGCTGGGGTAGTGGAAACCAAGAGACCCAGTACTTC
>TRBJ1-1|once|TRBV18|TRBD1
CASSEQGARAEAFF
TGTGCCAGCTCAGAACAGGGGGCGCGAGCTGAAGCTTTCTTT
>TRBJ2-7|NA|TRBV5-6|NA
CASSLVHNDEQYF
TGTGCCAGCAGCTTGGTCCACAACGACGAGCAGTACTTC
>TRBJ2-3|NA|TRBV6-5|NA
CASSPLEFGTDTQYF
TGTGCCAGCAGCCCTCTAGAATTCGGCACAGATACGCAGTATTTT
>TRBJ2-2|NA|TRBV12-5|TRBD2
CASGEGLAGVDTGELFF
TGTGCTAGTGGTGAGGGACTAGCGGGAGTTGACACCGGGGAGCTGTTTTTT
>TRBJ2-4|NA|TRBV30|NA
CAWSELAKNIQYF
TGTGCCTGGAGTGAACTAGCCAAAAACATTCAGTACTTC
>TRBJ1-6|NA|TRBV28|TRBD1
CASSPTGTGAYNSPLHF
TGTGCCAGCAGCCCAACCGGGACAGGGGCTTATAATTCACCCCTCCACTTT
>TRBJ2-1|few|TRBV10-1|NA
CASSDHVEQFF
TGCGCCAGCAGTGACCATGTGGAGCAGTTCTTC
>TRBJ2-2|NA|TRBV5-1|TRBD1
CASSGGTGRAGELFF
TGCGCCAGCAGCGGCGGGACAGGGAGAGCCGGGGAGCTGTTTTTT
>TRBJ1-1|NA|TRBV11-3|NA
CASSFGDGVNTEAFF
TGTGCCAGCAGCTTCGGGGACGGTGTTAACACTGAAGCTTTCTTT
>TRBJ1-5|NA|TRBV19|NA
CASSKWGAGVGNQPQHF
TGTGCCAGTAGTAAATGGGGCGCGGGGGTGGGCAATCAGCCCCAGCATTTT
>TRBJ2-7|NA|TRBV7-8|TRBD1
CASSHGQGPYEQYF
TGTGCCAGCAGCCACGGACAGGGGCCCTACGAGCAGTACTTC
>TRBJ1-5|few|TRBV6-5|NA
CASSYDANQPQHF
TGTGCCAGCAGTTACGACGCGAATCAGCCCCAGCATTTT
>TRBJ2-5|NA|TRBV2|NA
CASSVRGAETQYF
TGTGCCAGCAGTGTACGGGGGGCCGAGACCCAGTACTTC
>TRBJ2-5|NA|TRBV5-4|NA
CASSLTGGETQYF
TGTGCCAGCAGCTTGACAGGAGGGGAGACCCAGTACTTC
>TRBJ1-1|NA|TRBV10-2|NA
CASKDGGYTEAFF
TGCGCCAGCAAGGACGGGGGGTACACTGAAGCTTTCTTT
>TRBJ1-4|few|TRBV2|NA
CASTYRAANEKLFF
TGTGCCAGCACCTACAGGGCGGCTAATGAAAAACTGTTTTTT
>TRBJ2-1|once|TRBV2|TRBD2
CASSGLAGVQFF
TGTGCCAGCAGTGGCTTAGCGGGAGTACAGTTCTTC
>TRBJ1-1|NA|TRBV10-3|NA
CAISGERLMGTEAFF
TGTGCCATCAGTGGTGAACGCCTCATGGGGACTGAAGCTTTCTTT
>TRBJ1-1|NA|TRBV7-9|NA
CASSFDGRGTEAFF
TGTGCCAGCAGCTTCGATGGGAGGGGTACTGAAGCTTTCTTT
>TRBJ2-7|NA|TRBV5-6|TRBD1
CASSTGQGNYEQYF
TGTGCCAGCAGCACCGGACAGGGAAACTACGAGCAGTACTTC
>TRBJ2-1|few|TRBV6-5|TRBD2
CASNSGTSLNEQFF
TGTGCCAGCAATTCCGGGACTAGTCTCAATGAGCAGTTCTTC
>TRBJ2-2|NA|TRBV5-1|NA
CASSFWGGELFF
TGCGCCAGCAGCTTTTGGGGCGGGGAGCTGTTTTTT
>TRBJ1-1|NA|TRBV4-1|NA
CASSQFVNTEAFF
TGCGCCAGCAGCCAGTTTGTGAACACTGAAGCTTTCTTT
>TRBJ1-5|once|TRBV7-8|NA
CASSFMEGQPQHF
TGTGCCAGCAGCTTTATGGAGGGTCAGCCCCAGCATTTT
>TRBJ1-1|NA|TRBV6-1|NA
CASSVYWTEAFF
TGTGCCAGCAGCGTCTATTGGACTGAAGCTTTCTTT